This is a list of T cell receptor beta chains from one sample in a study of OX40 agonist ivuxolimab in advanced cancers. Generated by immunoSEQ multiplex PCR, the TCRdb table keeps only in-frame clones and is missing some. This sample carries more than 60,000 clones, roughly 93% of them seen once, and the ten largest clones take roughly 14%. Sequenced here: CD4+ or CD8+ T cells sorted from blood, sampled in a trial of the OX40 agonist ivuxolimab. The receptors stem from an adult with an advanced solid tumor such as melanoma, head and neck, liver or kidney cancer. Both conserved end residues are trimmed from each CDR3. Each record gives: V gene, CDR3 protein.

>TRBV5-4
ASSLEQGRAF
>TRBV27
ASSLWPGRETQY
>TRBV7-2
ASSLSPVGGLADTQY
>TRBV13
ASSPLAGSNYEQY
>TRBV6-4
ASSLGTGELF
>TRBV11-3
ASSLGPSGSYNEQF
>TRBV29-1
SVRQSGYEQY
>TRBV11-2
ASSPRDRGSYEQY
>TRBV7-8
ASSLYGTGSPNSPLH
>TRBV4-3
ASSPEDYSNNEQF
>TRBV27
ASSLYGGIGSDTQY
>TRBV7-2
ASSSRDTAFYGYT
>TRBV5-6
ASSFSDGPESSYEQY
>TRBV19
ASSIPEGDMNTEAF
>TRBV29-1
SANSGNTIY
>TRBV6-6
ASTPQGVAYEQY
>TRBV11-2
ASSLDPLAGGGETQY
>TRBV5-6
ASNGQTWANEQF
>TRBV7-9
ASSLHKPGEAF
>TRBV19
ASSVRWATYGYT
>TRBV27
ASAASGTSYNEQF
>TRBV9
ASSVVSEGQGVYGYT